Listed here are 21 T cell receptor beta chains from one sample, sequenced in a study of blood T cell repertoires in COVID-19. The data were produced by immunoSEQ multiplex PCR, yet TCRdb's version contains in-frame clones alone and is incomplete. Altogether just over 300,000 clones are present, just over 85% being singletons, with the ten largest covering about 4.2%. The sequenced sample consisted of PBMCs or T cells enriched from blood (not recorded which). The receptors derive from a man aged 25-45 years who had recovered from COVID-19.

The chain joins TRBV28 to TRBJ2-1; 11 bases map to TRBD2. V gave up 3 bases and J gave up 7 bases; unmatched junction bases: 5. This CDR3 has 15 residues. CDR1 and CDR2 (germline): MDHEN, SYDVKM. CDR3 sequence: CASSFIAGGRNEQFF. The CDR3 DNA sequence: TGTGCCAGCAGTTTTATAGCGGGGGGGCGAAATGAGCAGTTCTTC. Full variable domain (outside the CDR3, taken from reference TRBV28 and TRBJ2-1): DVKVTQSSRYLVKRTGEKVFLECVQDMDHENMFWYRQDPGLGLRLIYFSYDVKMKEKGDIPEGYSVSREKKERFSLILESASTNQTSMYLCASSFIAGGRNEQFFGPGTRLTVL.

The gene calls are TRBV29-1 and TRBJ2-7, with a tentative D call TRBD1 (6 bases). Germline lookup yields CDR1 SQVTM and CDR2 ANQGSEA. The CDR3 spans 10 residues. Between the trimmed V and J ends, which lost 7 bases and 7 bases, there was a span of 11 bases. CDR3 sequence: CSAVGGEQYF. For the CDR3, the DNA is TGCAGCGCCGTAGGGGGAGAGCAGTACTTC.

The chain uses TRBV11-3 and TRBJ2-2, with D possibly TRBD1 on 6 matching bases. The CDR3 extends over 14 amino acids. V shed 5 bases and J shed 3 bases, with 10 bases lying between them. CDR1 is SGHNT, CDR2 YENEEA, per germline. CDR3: CASSGGRDTGELFF. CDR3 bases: TGTGCCAGCAGCGGGGGCAGAGACACCGGGGAGCTGTTTTTT.

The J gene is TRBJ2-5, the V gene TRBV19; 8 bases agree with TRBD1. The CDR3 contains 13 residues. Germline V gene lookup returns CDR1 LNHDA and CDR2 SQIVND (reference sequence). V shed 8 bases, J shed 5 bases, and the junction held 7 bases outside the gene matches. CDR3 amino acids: CASHGQGWETQYF. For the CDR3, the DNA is TGTGCCAGTCACGGACAGGGCTGGGAGACCCAGTACTTC.

CDR3 loop: CASMGGWSYEQYF. DNA of the CDR3: TGTGCCAGCATGGGGGGTTGGTCCTACGAGCAGTACTTC. This chain joins TRBV6-5 and TRBJ2-7, with TRBD2 as a possible D gene (6 bases). The germline gives CDR1 MNHEY, CDR2 SVGAGI. There are 13 residues in the CDR3. Trimming took 7 bases from V and 1 from J, leaving 11 bases between them.

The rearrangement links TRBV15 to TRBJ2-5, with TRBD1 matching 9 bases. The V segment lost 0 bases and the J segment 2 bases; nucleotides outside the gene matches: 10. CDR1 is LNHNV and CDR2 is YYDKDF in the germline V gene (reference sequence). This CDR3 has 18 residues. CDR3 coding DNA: TGTGCCACCAGCAGAGATCGAGTGGGGACAGGGCTTCAAGAGACCCAGTACTTC. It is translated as CATSRDRVGTGLQETQYF.

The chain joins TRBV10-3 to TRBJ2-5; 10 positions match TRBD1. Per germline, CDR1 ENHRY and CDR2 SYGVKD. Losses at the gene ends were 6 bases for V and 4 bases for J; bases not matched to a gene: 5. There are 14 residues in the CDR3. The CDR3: CAISDRGRGETQYF. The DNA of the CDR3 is TGTGCCATCAGCGACAGGGGGCGTGGAGAGACCCAGTACTTC.

CDR3 DNA sequence: TGTGCCAGCCGGGACAGGGCTTATCCCTACGAGCAGTACTTC. Protein: CASRDRAYPYEQYF. This chain joins TRBV19 and TRBJ2-7; 9 positions match TRBD1. The CDR3 contains 14 residues. From germline, CDR1 is LNHDA and CDR2 SQIVND (reference sequence). The J segment lost 2 bases and the V segment lost 9 bases, leaving 8 bases of the junction unmatched. Complete variable domain (other parts from reference TRBV19 and TRBJ2-7): DGGITQSPKYLFRKEGQNVTLSCEQNLNHDAMYWYRQDPGQGLRLIYYSQIVNDFQKGDIAEGYSVSREKKESFPLTVTSAQKNPTAFYLCASRDRAYPYEQYFGPGTRLTVT.

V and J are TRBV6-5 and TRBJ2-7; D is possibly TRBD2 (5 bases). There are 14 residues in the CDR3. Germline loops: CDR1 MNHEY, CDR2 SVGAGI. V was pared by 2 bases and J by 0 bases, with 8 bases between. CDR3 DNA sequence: TGTGCCAGCAGTTACGCGAGGGACTCCTACGAGCAGTACTTC. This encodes CASSYARDSYEQYF.

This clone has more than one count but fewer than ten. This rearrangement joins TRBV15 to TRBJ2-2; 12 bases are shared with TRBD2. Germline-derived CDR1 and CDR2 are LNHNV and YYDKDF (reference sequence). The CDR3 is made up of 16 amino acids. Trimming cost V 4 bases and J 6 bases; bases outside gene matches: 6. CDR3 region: CATSTRLAGESGELFF. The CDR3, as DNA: TGTGCCACCAGCACTAGACTAGCGGGAGAGTCCGGGGAGCTGTTTTTT.

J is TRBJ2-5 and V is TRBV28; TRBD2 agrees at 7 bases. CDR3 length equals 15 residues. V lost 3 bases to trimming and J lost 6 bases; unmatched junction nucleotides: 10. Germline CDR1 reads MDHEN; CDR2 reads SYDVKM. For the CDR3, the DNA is TGTGCCAGCAGTTTGGGGGGGTCTTACGTTAAGACCCAGTACTTC. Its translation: CASSLGGSYVKTQYF.

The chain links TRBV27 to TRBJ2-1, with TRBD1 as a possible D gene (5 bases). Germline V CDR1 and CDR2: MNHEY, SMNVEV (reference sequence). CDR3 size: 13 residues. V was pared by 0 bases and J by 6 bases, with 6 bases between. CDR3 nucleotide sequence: TGTGCCAGCAGTTTATCTAGGGGCAATGAGCAGTTCTTC. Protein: CASSLSRGNEQFF.

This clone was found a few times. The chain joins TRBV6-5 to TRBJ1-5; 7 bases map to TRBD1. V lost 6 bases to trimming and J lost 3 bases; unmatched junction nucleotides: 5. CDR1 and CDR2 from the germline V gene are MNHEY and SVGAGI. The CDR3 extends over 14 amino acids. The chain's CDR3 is CASSSDRDNQPQHF. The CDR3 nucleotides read TGTGCCAGCAGCTCCGACAGGGACAATCAGCCCCAGCATTTT.

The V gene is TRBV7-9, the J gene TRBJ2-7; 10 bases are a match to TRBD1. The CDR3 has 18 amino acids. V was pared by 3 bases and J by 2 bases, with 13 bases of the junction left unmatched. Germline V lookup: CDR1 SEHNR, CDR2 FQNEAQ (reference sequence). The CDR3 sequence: CASSLPRDRGVSPYEQYF. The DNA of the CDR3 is TGTGCCAGCAGCTTGCCCCGGGACAGGGGAGTTTCCCCCTACGAGCAGTACTTC.

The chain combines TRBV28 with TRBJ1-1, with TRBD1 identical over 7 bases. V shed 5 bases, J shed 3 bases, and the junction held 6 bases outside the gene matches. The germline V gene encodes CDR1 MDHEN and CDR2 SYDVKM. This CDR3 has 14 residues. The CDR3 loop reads CASSLRDSYTEAFF. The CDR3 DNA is TGTGCCAGCAGTCTACGGGACAGCTACACTGAAGCTTTCTTT.

CDR3 region: CASSFGGRTDTQYF. In DNA, the CDR3 is TGTGCCAGCAGCTTCGGGGGGCGCACAGATACGCAGTATTTT. V is TRBV5-4 and J is TRBJ2-3; D may be TRBD2 (7 bases). V was trimmed by 2 bases and J by 1 base, leaving 8 bases between them. The CDR3 runs to 14 residues. The germline V gene encodes CDR1 SGHNT and CDR2 YYREEE (reference sequence).

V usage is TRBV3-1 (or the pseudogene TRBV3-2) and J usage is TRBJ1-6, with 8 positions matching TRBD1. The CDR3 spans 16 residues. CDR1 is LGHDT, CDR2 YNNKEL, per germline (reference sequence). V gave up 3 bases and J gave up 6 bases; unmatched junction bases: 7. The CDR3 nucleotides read TGTGCCAGCAGCCAGACCCGGGACAGGTCTAATTCACCCCTCCACTTT. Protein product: CASSQTRDRSNSPLHF.

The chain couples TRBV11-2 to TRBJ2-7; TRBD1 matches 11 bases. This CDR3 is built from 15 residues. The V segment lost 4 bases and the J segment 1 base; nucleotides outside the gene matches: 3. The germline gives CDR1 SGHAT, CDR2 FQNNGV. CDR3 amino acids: CASSYGQGASYEQYF. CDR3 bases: TGTGCCAGCAGCTACGGACAGGGGGCTTCCTACGAGCAGTACTTC. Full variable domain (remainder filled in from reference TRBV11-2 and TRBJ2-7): EAGVAQSPRYKIIEKRQSVAFWCNPISGHATLYWYQQILGQGPKLLIQFQNNGVVDDSQLPKDRFSAERLKGVDSTLKIQPAKLEDSAVYLCASSYGQGASYEQYFGPGTRLTVT.

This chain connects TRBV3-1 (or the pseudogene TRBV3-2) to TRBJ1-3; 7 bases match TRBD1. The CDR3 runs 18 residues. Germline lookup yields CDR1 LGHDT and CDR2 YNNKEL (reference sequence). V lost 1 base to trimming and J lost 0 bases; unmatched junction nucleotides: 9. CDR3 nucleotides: TGTGCCAGCAGCCAAGTTGGAGGGGGCATCAGCTCTGGAAACACCATATATTTT. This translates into CASSQVGGGISSGNTIYF.

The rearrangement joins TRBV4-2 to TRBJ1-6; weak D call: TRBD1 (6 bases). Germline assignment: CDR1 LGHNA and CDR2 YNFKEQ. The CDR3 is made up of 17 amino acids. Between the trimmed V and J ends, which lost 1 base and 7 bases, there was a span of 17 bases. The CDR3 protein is CASSQVGGGTGNSPLHF. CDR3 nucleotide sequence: TGTGCCAGCAGCCAAGTCGGGGGGGGCACTGGGAATTCACCCCTCCACTTT.

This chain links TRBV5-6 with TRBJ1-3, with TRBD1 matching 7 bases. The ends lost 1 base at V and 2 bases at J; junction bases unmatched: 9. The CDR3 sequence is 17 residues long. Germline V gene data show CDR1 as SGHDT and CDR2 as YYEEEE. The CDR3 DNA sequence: TGTGCCAGCAGCTTGACGGGGTCCAGGGGGACTGGAAACACCATATATTTT. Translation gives CASSLTGSRGTGNTIYF.